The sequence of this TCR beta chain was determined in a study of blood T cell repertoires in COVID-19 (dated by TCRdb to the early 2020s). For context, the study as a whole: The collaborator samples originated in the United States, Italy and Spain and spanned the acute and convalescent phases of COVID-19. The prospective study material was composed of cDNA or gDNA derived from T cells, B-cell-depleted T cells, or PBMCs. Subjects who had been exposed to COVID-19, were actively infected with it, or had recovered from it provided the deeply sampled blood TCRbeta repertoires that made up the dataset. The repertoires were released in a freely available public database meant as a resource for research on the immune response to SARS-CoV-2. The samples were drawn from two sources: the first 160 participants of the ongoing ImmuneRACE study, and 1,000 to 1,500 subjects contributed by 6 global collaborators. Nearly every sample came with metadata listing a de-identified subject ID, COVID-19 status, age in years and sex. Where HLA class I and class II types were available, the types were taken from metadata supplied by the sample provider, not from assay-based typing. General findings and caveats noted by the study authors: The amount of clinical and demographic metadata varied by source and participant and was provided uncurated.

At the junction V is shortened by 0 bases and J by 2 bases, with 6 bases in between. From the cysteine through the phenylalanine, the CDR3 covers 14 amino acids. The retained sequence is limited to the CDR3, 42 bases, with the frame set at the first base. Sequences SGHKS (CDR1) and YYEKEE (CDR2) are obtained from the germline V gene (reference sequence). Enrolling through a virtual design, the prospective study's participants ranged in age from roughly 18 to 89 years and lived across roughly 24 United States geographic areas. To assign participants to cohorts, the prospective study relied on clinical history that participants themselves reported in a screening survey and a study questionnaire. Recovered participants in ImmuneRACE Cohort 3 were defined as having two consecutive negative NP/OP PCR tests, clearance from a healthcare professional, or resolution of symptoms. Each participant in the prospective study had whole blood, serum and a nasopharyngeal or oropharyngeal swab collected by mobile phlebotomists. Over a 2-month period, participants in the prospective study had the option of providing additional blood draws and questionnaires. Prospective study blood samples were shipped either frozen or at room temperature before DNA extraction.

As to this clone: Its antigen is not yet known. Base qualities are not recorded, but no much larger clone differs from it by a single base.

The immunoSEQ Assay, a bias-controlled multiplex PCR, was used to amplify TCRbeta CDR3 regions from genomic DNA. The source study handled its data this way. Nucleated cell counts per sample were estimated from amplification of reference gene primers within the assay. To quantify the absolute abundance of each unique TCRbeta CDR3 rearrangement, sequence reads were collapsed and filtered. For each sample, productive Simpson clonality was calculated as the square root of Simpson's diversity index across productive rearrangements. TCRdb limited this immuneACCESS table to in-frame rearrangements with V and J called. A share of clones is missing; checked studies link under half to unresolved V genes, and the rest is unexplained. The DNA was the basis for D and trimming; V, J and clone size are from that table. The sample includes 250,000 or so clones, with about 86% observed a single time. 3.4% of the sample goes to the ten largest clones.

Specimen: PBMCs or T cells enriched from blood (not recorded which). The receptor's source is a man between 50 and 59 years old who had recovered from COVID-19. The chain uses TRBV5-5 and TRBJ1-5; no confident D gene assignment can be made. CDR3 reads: CASSLGGGNQPQHF. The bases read TGTGCCAGCAGCTTGGGGGGAGGCAATCAGCCCCAGCATTTT. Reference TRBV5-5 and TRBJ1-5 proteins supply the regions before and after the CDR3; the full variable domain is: DAGVTQSPTHLIKTRGQQVTLRCSPISGHKSVSWYQQVLGQGPQFIFQYYEKEERGRGNFPDRFSARQFPNYSSELNVNALLLGDSALYLCASSLGGGNQPQHFGDGTRLSIL.